This T cell receptor (beta chain) was found in a study of T-cell memory formation after mild COVID-19. TCRdb processed the 5' RACE reads anew with MiXCR; each CDR3 protein has one entry. The sample lists roughly 250,000 distinct CDR3 sequences; 15% to 20% were seen once. V dropped 3 bases and J dropped 4 bases, with 12 bases sitting between them. The CDR3 totals 14 residues. Study results and limitations: Clones contracting across day 15 to 85 had a balanced CD4/CD8 profile; later expanding clones leaned CD4+. Cross-reactive memory appears to have joined, as suggested by some responding clones showing up in pre-infection memory. Of the contracting clones, CD4+ ones lay mainly in CM and EM, and CD8+ ones in EMRA.

This clonotype was counted only a few times. Its antigen is as yet unknown. The origin of this receptor is a man aged 18 to 35 who had mild COVID-19 (a few samples of this study predate the infection). Cell type and time point are not known. The chain combines TRBV12-3 or TRBV12-4 with TRBJ2-5; D possibly corresponds to TRBD2 (5 bases). Sequencing was performed on PBMCs or a T cell subset sorted from them (not recorded which). CDR3 in DNA: TGTGCCAGCAGTTTGGTCCCCGGAGGAGAGACCCAGTACTTC. This gives the protein CASSLVPGGETQYF.